Shown below are 8 T cell receptor beta chains from a single sample sequenced in a study of T cells in Graves' hyperthyroidism and ophthalmopathy (dated by TCRdb to the late 2010s). Library creation used multiplex PCR. Sequencing used an Illumina HiSeq 2000. Amplification of TCR beta CDR3 regions was carried out from RNA transcripts. A first-round RT-PCR of the TCR CDR3 used the HTBI primer set with the Qiagen OneStep RT-PCR kit. TCRdb redid the processing of the public reads, applying fastp at Q25 and MiXCR, and retained in-frame beta chains. When rows share a CDR3 protein, they turn into one entry using the most common DNA and genes. Across this sample there are 640,000 or so distinct CDR3 sequences, with around 14% seen only once. The top ten hold about 7% of the sample. The specimen sequenced was blood. The receptor source for this set is a woman under 30 with Graves' ophthalmopathy.

Many counts were recorded for this clonotype. The chain recombines TRBV2 with TRBJ1-2; tentatively, D is TRBD1 (6 bases). Per germline, CDR1 SNHLY and CDR2 FYNNEI. V lost 3 bases and J 7 bases, leaving 15 bases between the germline ends. This CDR3 is built from 14 residues. The CDR3 sequence is CASSEEQGLAGYTF. The CDR3 coding sequence is TGTGCCAGCAGTGAGGAGCAGGGGCTGGCTGGCTACACCTTC. Full variable domain (missing parts from reference TRBV2 and TRBJ1-2): EPEVTQTPSHQVTQMGQEVILRCVPISNHLYFYWYRQILGQKVEFLVSFYNNEISEKSEIFDDQFSVERPDGSNFTLKIRSTKLEDSAMYFCASSEEQGLAGYTFGSGTRLTVV.

This clonotype was observed a handful of times. This chain uses TRBV9 with TRBJ2-1; maybe TRBD2 (6 bases). V was cut by 0 bases and J by 8 bases, with 15 bases left in between. Germline CDR1 is SGDLS and CDR2 is YYNGEE. This CDR3 is built from 15 residues. The CDR3 loop reads CASSVGVAAHDEQFF. The CDR3 region has the DNA TGTGCCAGCAGCGTAGGGGTAGCGGCGCACGATGAGCAGTTCTTC.

This clonotype was recorded many times. The rearrangement links TRBV7-2 to TRBJ2-3; 10 bases fit TRBD2. Germline CDR1 SGHTA, CDR2 FQGNSA. CDR3 size: 17 residues. After removal of 0 bases from V and 5 bases from J, the junction contained 8 bases not matched to a gene. CDR3 region: CASSLALAGDAGDTQYF. The CDR3 nucleotides are TGTGCCAGCAGCTTAGCGCTAGCGGGAGATGCCGGAGATACGCAGTATTTT.

The chain recombines TRBV28 with TRBJ1-3; 12 bases are shared with TRBD1. V gave up 6 bases and J gave up 7 bases; unmatched junction bases: 13. Germline CDR1 reads MDHEN; CDR2 reads SYDVKM. The CDR3 sequence is 17 residues long. CDR3 DNA sequence: TGTGCCAGCAGGGTGGGACAGGGGGCTGTTCCCCGCAACACCATATATTTT. This translates into CASRVGQGAVPRNTIYF.

There are a few counts of this clonotype. The chain uses TRBV18 and TRBJ2-7; D not resolved. The CDR3 loop spans 12 amino acids. Germline V gene lookup returns CDR1 KGHSH and CDR2 LQKENI. Trimming cost V 6 bases and J 5 bases, with 11 bases left between them. The DNA for the CDR3 is TGTGCCAGCTCTCTCCAAGCCCACGAGCAGTACTTC. Residues: CASSLQAHEQYF.

This clonotype was detected many times. The CDR3, as DNA: TGTGCCAGCAGTCGACAGGAGGGCACTGAAGCTTTCTTT. Its protein is CASSRQEGTEAFF. This chain connects TRBV6-1 to TRBJ1-1, with D possibly being TRBD1 (6 bases). Germline values: CDR1 MNHNS, CDR2 SASEGT. The V and J ends lost 5 bases and 4 bases respectively, with 11 bases between them. This CDR3 has 13 residues.

The gene calls are TRBV29-1 and TRBJ2-1, with D maybe TRBD2 (6 bases). Germline CDR1 SQVTM, CDR2 ANQGSEA. CDR3 length: 12 amino acids. The V and J ends lost 3 bases and 4 bases respectively, with 7 bases between them. The CDR3 region has the DNA TGCAGCGTTGATGGGGGGTACAATGAGCAGTTCTTC. This encodes CSVDGGYNEQFF.

This clonotype has a count of ten or more. The gene calls are TRBV7-2 and TRBJ2-7; D remains unclear. V was shortened by 5 bases and J by 1 base, with 12 bases between the two germline ends. CDR3 length: 14 residues. Germline CDR1 is SGHTA and CDR2 is FQGNSA. The CDR3 spells CASSEQLVSYEQYF. Written as DNA, the CDR3 is TGTGCCAGCAGCGAACAGTTGGTGTCCTACGAGCAGTACTTC.